This paragraph covers one TCR beta chain sequence. The CDR3 spans 15 residues. V was cut by 0 bases and J by 4 bases, with 13 bases left in between. CDR1 is MNHEY and CDR2 is SVGAGI in the germline V gene. This specimen belongs to a study of blood T cell repertoires in COVID-19. Authors' data handling: The assay estimated nucleated cells by amplifying reference gene primers. Assay used: immunoSEQ multiplex PCR; TCRdb lists only in-frame clones, some missing. That table supplies the V and J calls and clone size; D and trimming were determined from the DNA. The sample holds hundreds of thousands of clones, 70% to 90% seen once.

This sequence originates from a woman aged 40-49 years who had recovered from COVID-19. The chain employs TRBV6-5 and TRBJ2-7, with D tentatively TRBD2 (6 bases). The sequencing input was peripheral blood. CDR3 loop: CASSYSGPRGYEQYF. CDR3 in DNA: TGTGCCAGCAGTTACTCTGGCCCACGGGGGTACGAGCAGTACTTC.